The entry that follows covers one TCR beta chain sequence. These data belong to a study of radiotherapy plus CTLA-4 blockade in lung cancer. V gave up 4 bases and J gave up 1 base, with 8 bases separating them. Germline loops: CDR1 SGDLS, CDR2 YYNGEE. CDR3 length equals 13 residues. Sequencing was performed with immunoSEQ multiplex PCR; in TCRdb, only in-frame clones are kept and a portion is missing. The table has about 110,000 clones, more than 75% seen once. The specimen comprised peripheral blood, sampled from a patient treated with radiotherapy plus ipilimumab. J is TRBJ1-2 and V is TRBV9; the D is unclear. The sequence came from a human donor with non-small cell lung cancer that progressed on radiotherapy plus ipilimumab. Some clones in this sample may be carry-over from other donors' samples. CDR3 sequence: CASSTINNYGYTF. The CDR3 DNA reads TGTGCCAGCAGCACAATAAATAACTATGGCTACACCTTC.